These T cell receptor beta chains were read from a single sample in a study of technical replicates of blood from several donors. The protocol was immunoSEQ multiplex PCR, while the TCRdb copy is restricted to in-frame clones and leaves out a portion. The sample lists tens of thousands of clones; around 92% were seen once. Sequencing used T cells isolated from PBMCs. These receptors were obtained from a human donor in good health. Each CDR3 is given with its conserved first and last residue. D genes are given only for firm matches. Where a row states a size, it is once, few, many or the class of an expanded clone; other rows omit it.

J | V | size | D | CDR3 | DNA
TRBJ1-1 | TRBV6-6 | - | - | CASSYNSNTEAFF | TGTGCCAGCAGTTATAACTCGAACACTGAAGCTTTCTTT
TRBJ1-5 | TRBV12-1 | - | - | CASSLQQMGTGRNQPQHF | TGTGCCAGCAGCTTACAGCAGATGGGGACAGGGCGCAATCAGCCCCAGCATTTT
TRBJ2-7 | TRBV28 | - | TRBD1 | CASSMGTGRHEQYF | TGTGCCAGCAGTATGGGGACAGGGAGGCACGAGCAGTACTTC
TRBJ1-2 | TRBV5-1 | - | - | CASSMDNTNYGYTF | TGCGCCAGCAGCATGGACAATACTAACTATGGCTACACCTTC
TRBJ2-3 | TRBV6-5 | - | - | CASSYTGGIDTQYF | TGTGCCAGCAGTTACACAGGCGGGATAGATACGCAGTATTTT
TRBJ2-7 | TRBV4-3 | - | - | CASSQTITTGLTAREQYF | TGCGCCAGCAGCCAAACTATCACGACGGGACTCACGGCGCGGGAGCAGTACTTC
TRBJ2-2 | TRBV18 | - | TRBD1 | CASSPQGQGSSGELFF | TGTGCCAGCTCACCACAGGGACAGGGGTCGAGCGGGGAGCTGTTTTTT
TRBJ1-1 | TRBV7-2 | once | - | CASAAGAQRFTEAFF | TGTGCCAGTGCTGCGGGGGCGCAGAGATTTACTGAAGCTTTCTTT
TRBJ2-7 | TRBV28 | - | TRBD2 | CASGGSYEQYF | TGTGCCTCGGGAGGGTCCTACGAGCAGTACTTC
TRBJ2-1 | TRBV5-6 | - | - | CASTLAPNEQFF | TGTGCCAGCACCCTGGCCCCGAATGAGCAGTTCTTC
TRBJ2-1 | TRBV13 | - | - | CASSPPGYEQFF | TGTGCCAGCAGCCCGCCGGGATATGAGCAGTTCTTC
TRBJ2-3 | TRBV7-2 | - | TRBD2 | CASSPKPLRLAGNTDTQYF | TGTGCCAGCAGCCCCAAGCCCCTAAGGCTAGCGGGGAACACAGATACGCAGTATTTT
TRBJ2-7 | TRBV29-1 | once | - | CSATSWDYEQYF | TGCAGCGCTACTAGTTGGGATTACGAGCAGTACTTC
TRBJ2-1 | TRBV29-1 | - | - | CSVEGGTYNEQFF | TGCAGCGTAGAAGGCGGTACCTACAATGAGCAGTTCTTC
TRBJ2-1 | TRBV7-8 | once | TRBD2 | CASSLEWTSGSLEQFF | TGTGCCAGCAGCTTAGAGTGGACTAGCGGGAGTTTGGAGCAGTTCTTC
TRBJ2-5 | TRBV5-4 | - | - | CASSLISGGETQYF | TGTGCCAGCAGCTTGATCTCCGGAGGAGAGACCCAGTACTTC
TRBJ2-1 | TRBV5-1 | - | TRBD1 | CASSSRQGTYNEQFF | TGCGCCAGCAGCTCTAGACAGGGGACGTACAATGAGCAGTTCTTC
TRBJ2-7 | TRBV28 | - | - | CASSVSGGYEQYF | TGTGCCAGCAGTGTATCCGGGGGCTACGAGCAGTACTTC
TRBJ1-1 | TRBV10-1 | - | - | CARVLRDTLNTEAFF | TGCGCCAGAGTTCTCCGGGACACCCTCAACACTGAAGCTTTCTTT
TRBJ1-2 | TRBV4-1 | - | - | CASSQGTQYGYTF | TGCGCCAGCAGCCAAGGGACACAATATGGCTACACCTTC
TRBJ2-7 | TRBV7-2 | - | TRBD2 | CASSSKPGTSVSYEQYF | TGTGCCAGCAGCTCAAAACCAGGGACTAGCGTTTCATACGAGCAGTACTTC
TRBJ2-6 | TRBV5-6 | once | TRBD1 | CASRRQGLSGANVLTF | TGTGCCAGCAGGAGACAGGGTCTTTCTGGGGCCAACGTCCTGACTTTC
TRBJ1-2 | TRBV9 | - | - | CASSAMEAAGYTF | TGTGCCAGCAGCGCAATGGAGGCAGCTGGCTACACCTTC
TRBJ2-2 | TRBV19 | - | TRBD2 | CASSIFIAGVDGELFF | TGTGCCAGTAGTATATTCATAGCGGGAGTTGACGGGGAGCTGTTTTTT
TRBJ2-1 | TRBV4-3 | - | TRBD2 | CASGEGHSGRTYNEQFF | TGCGCCAGCGGGGAGGGGCATAGCGGGAGAACCTACAATGAGCAGTTCTTC
TRBJ2-1 | TRBV9 | - | TRBD1 | CASRGQGVYEQFF | TGTGCCAGCAGGGGACAGGGTGTATATGAGCAGTTCTTC
TRBJ2-1 | TRBV6-1 | once | - | CASSVRGDPPYNEQFF | TGTGCCAGCAGTGTCAGGGGAGACCCCCCTTACAATGAGCAGTTCTTC
TRBJ2-7 | TRBV27 | - | - | CASSLSIQNSYEQYF | TGTGCCAGCAGTTTATCAATCCAGAACTCCTACGAGCAGTACTTC
TRBJ2-1 | TRBV5-4 | - | TRBD2 | CASSLAPGLEFNEQFF | TGTGCCAGCAGCTTGGCGCCGGGACTAGAGTTCAATGAGCAGTTCTTC
TRBJ2-7 | TRBV29-1 | - | - | CSVPGQTYEQYF | TGCAGCGTCCCGGGACAAACCTACGAGCAGTACTTC
TRBJ2-7 | TRBV27 | - | - | CASSLRANGLYEQYF | TGTGCCAGCAGTTTGCGGGCGAATGGGCTGTACGAGCAGTACTTC
TRBJ1-2 | TRBV9 | few | TRBD1 | CASSSRQGDGYTF | TGTGCCAGCAGCTCACGACAGGGCGACGGCTACACCTTC
TRBJ2-7 | TRBV4-2 | - | - | CASSQASSAVEQYF | TGTGCCAGCAGCCAAGCGTCTAGCGCCGTCGAGCAGTACTTC
TRBJ1-4 | TRBV14 | - | - | CASSQGTGTFSEKLFF | TGTGCCAGCAGCCAAGGAACAGGCACATTTTCTGAAAAACTGTTTTTT
TRBJ2-4 | TRBV30 | - | - | CAWSVGGSVKNIQYF | TGTGCCTGGAGTGTTGGTGGGAGCGTCAAAAACATTCAGTACTTC
TRBJ1-2 | TRBV30 | - | TRBD1 | CAWDRGSVYGYTF | TGTGCCTGGGACAGGGGGTCAGTCTATGGCTACACCTTC
TRBJ1-1 | TRBV5-3 | - | - | CARSPKWSGPKEGNTEAFF | TGTGCCAGAAGCCCCAAGTGGTCGGGACCCAAGGAGGGGAACACTGAAGCTTTCTTT
TRBJ1-5 | TRBV2 | once | TRBD1 | CASSATGKGQPQHF | TGTGCCAGCAGTGCGACAGGGAAGGGTCAGCCCCAGCATTTT
TRBJ2-2 | TRBV5-6 | - | - | CASSLYRTLRIAGELFF | TGTGCCAGCAGCTTGTACAGGACCCTACGTATAGCCGGGGAGCTGTTTTTT
TRBJ2-5 | TRBV5-1 | - | - | CASSVTGSQETQYF | TGCGCCAGCAGCGTAACAGGATCCCAAGAGACCCAGTACTTC
TRBJ2-7 | TRBV12-5 | once | - | CASGHTTYSYEQYF | TGTGCTAGTGGCCATACTACCTATTCTTACGAGCAGTACTTC
TRBJ2-7 | TRBV6-1 | once | TRBD1 | CASSETGEREQYF | TGTGCCAGCAGTGAAACAGGGGAGCGAGAGCAGTACTTC
TRBJ2-7 | TRBV7-6 | few | TRBD1 | CASSLRTGRREEQYF | TGTGCCAGCAGCTTAAGGACAGGGCGGCGTGAGGAGCAGTACTTC
TRBJ2-2 | TRBV28 | - | TRBD1 | CASQGQGGTGELFF | TGTGCCAGCCAAGGACAGGGCGGAACCGGGGAGCTGTTTTTT
TRBJ2-7 | TRBV19 | - | TRBD2 | CASSIGGRYSYEQYF | TGTGCCAGTAGTATTGGCGGGAGGTACAGCTACGAGCAGTACTTC
TRBJ2-3 | TRBV29-1 | - | TRBD1 | CSEAQGGGDTQYF | TGCAGCGAGGCACAGGGGGGAGGAGATACGCAGTATTTT
TRBJ2-1 | TRBV4-1 | - | TRBD2 | CASSQVVLAGDLQFF | TGCGCCAGCAGCCAAGTGGTACTAGCGGGAGACTTGCAGTTCTTC
TRBJ2-1 | TRBV5-1 | - | - | CASSLAQGREQFF | TGCGCCAGCAGCTTGGCCCAGGGGAGAGAGCAGTTCTTC
TRBJ1-4 | TRBV6-5 | - | - | CATNPTGLVYEKLFF | TGTGCCACCAACCCTACGGGACTTGTCTATGAAAAACTGTTTTTT
TRBJ2-5 | TRBV25-1 | once | TRBD1 | CASSGWDRTKETQYF | TGTGCCAGCAGTGGCTGGGACAGGACAAAAGAGACCCAGTACTTC
TRBJ2-3 | TRBV7-9 | - | TRBD1 | CASSLSPVRDRSTTDTQYF | TGTGCCAGCAGCTTGAGTCCGGTACGGGACAGGTCTACCACAGATACGCAGTATTTT
TRBJ2-5 | TRBV7-2 | - | TRBD2 | CASSRGLAVLQETQYF | TGTGCCAGCAGCCGGGGACTAGCGGTGCTCCAAGAGACCCAGTACTTC
TRBJ2-7 | TRBV2 | - | - | CASSEGSSYEQYF | TGTGCCAGCAGTGAGGGCAGCTCCTACGAGCAGTACTTC
TRBJ1-2 | TRBV20-1 | - | - | CSVPQFGGYTF | TGCAGTGTTCCACAGTTCGGTGGCTACACCTTC
TRBJ2-3 | TRBV11-3 | - | - | CASSLDHAGMGTDTQYF | TGTGCCAGCAGCTTAGATCACGCAGGCATGGGCACAGATACGCAGTATTTT
TRBJ2-7 | TRBV20-1 | once | - | CSARSSYEQYF | TGCAGTGCTAGATCGAGCTACGAGCAGTACTTC
TRBJ1-1 | TRBV10-3 | few | - | CAIRSSENTEAFF | TGTGCCATCAGGTCATCAGAGAACACTGAAGCTTTCTTT